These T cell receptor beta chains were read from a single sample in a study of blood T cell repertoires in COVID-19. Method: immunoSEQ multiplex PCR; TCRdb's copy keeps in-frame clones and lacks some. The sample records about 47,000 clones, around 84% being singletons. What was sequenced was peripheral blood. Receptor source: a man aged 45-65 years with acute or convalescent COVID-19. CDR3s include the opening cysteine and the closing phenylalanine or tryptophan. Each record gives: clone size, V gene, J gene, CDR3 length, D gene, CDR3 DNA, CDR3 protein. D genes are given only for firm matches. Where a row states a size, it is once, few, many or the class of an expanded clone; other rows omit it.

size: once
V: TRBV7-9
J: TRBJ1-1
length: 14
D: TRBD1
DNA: TGTGCCAGCAGACCTTGGACAGGGGACACTGAAGCTTTCTTT
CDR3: CASRPWTGDTEAFF

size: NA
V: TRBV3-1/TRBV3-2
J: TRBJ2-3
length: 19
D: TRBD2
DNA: TGTGCCAGCAGCCAAGGGGATGGGACTAGCGGGGGGGCGGTAGATACGCAGTATTTT
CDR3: CASSQGDGTSGGAVDTQYF

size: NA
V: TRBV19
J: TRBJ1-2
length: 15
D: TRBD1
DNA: TGTGCCAGTAGTATCCCGGTCGGGACAGGGGATGGCTACACCTTC
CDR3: CASSIPVGTGDGYTF

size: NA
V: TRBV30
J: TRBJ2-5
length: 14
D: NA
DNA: TGTGCCTGGACCTTTGGGGCCGGTGCGGAGACCCAGTACTTC
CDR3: CAWTFGAGAETQYF

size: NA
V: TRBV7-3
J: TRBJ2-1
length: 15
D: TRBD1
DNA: TGTGCCAGCAGCCCAAAACTGACAGGGGTAGATGAGCAGTTCTTC
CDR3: CASSPKLTGVDEQFF

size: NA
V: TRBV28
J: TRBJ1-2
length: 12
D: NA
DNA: TGTGCCAGTAAAACAGCTAACTATGGCTACACCTTC
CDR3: CASKTANYGYTF

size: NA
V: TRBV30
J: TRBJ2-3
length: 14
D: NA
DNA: TGTGCCTGCCACGAGGCCCCTAGCACAGATACGCAGTATTTT
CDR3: CACHEAPSTDTQYF

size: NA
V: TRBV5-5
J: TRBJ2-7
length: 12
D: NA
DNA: TGTGCCAGCAGCCTCACAACCTACGAGCAGTACTTC
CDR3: CASSLTTYEQYF

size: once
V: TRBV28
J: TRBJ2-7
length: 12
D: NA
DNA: TGTGCCAGCAGTTTAGGGACAAGCGAGCAGTACTTC
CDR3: CASSLGTSEQYF

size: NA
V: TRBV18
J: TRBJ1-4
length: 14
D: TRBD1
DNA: TGTGCCAGCTCAGCGGGACAGTCCCAAGAAAAACTGTTTTTT
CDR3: CASSAGQSQEKLFF

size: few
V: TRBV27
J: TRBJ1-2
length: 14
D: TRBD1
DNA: TGTGCCAGCAGCGTAGACAGGGCTAACTATGGCTACACCTTC
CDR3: CASSVDRANYGYTF

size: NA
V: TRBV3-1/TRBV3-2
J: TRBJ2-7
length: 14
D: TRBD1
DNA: TGTGCCAGCAGCAGGGGACAGGGGGGCCACGAGCAGTACTTC
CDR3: CASSRGQGGHEQYF

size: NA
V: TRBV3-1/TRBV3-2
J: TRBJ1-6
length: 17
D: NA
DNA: TGTGCCAGCAGCCACGGAGGCACTGGCTCCTATAATTCACCCCTCCACTTT
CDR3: CASSHGGTGSYNSPLHF

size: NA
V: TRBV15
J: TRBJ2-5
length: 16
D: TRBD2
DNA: TGTGCCACCAGGCACATCCTAGTGCGGGGGTATTCGACCCAGTACTTC
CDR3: CATRHILVRGYSTQYF

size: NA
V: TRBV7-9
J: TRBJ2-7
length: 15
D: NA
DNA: TGTGCCAGCAGTTTAGACCATCTAAGCTCCTACGAGCAGTACTTC
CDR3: CASSLDHLSSYEQYF

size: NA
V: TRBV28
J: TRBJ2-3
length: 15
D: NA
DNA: TGTGCCAGCAGTTTGGCGGGGACTAGCACAGATACGCAGTATTTT
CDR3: CASSLAGTSTDTQYF

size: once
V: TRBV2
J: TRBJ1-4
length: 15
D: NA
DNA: TGTGCCAGCAATAACTTAGATGCAACCAATGAAAAACTGTTTTTT
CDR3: CASNNLDATNEKLFF

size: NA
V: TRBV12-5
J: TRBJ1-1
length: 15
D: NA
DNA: TGTGCTAGTGGTTTGGTTGTGGGTCCAGGGACTGAAGCTTTCTTT
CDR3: CASGLVVGPGTEAFF

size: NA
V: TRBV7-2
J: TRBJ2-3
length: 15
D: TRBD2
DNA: TGTGCCAGCAGTCCGACTAGCGCCAGCACAGATACGCAGTATTTT
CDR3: CASSPTSASTDTQYF

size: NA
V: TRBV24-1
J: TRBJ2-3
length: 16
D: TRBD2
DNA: TGTGCCACCAGTGACCCCGGACTAGCCGGCACAGATACGCAGTATTTT
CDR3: CATSDPGLAGTDTQYF

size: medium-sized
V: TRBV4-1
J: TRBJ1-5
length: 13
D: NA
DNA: TGCGCCAGCAGCCAAGTCCGGGGTCAGCCCCAGCATTTT
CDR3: CASSQVRGQPQHF

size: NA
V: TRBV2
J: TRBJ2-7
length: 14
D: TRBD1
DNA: TGTGCCAGCAGTGATGGGACAGGGGGGTACGAGCAGTACTTC
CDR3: CASSDGTGGYEQYF

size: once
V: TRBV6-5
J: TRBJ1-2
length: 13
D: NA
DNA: TGTGCCAGCAGTTACAGGGGAAGCAATGGCTACACCTTC
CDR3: CASSYRGSNGYTF

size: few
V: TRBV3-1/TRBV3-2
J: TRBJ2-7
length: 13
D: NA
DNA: TGTGCCAGCAGCCAAGAAGGGAGCTACGAGCAGTACTTC
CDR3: CASSQEGSYEQYF

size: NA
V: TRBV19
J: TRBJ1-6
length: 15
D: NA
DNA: TGTGCCAGTAGAATGCTGGCAGGGGCTTCCTCACCCCTCCACTTT
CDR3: CASRMLAGASSPLHF

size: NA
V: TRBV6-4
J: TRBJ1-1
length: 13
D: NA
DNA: TGTGCCAGCAGGCTATCGGGGGACACTGAAGCTTTCTTT
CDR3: CASRLSGDTEAFF

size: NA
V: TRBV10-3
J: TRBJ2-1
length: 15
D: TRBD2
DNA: TGTGCCATCAGGGAGCGGGAGTTAGCTCCCAATGAGCAGTTCTTC
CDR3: CAIRERELAPNEQFF

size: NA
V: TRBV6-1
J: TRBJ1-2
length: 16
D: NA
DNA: TGTGCCAGCAGTGAAGCTCAGGGGCAGGCTGGCTATGGCTACACCTTC
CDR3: CASSEAQGQAGYGYTF

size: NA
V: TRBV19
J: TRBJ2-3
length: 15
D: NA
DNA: TGTGCCAGCAACCTGGACAGTGCTAGCACAGATACGCAGTATTTT
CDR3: CASNLDSASTDTQYF

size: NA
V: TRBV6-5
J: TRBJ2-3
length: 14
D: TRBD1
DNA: TGTGCCAGCAGCAGGACAGGGCCCACAGATACGCAGTATTTT
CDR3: CASSRTGPTDTQYF

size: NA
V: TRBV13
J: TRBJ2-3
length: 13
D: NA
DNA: TGTGCCAGCAGCTTCCTAGCTGCTGATACGCAGTATTTT
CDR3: CASSFLAADTQYF

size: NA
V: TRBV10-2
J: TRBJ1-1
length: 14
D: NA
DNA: TGCGCCAGCAGTGATGAGGGCGCGGGCACTGAAGCTTTCTTT
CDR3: CASSDEGAGTEAFF

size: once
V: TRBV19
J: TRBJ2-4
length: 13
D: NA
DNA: TGTGCCAGTAACGATCAGGGGCGGAACATTCAGTACTTC
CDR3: CASNDQGRNIQYF

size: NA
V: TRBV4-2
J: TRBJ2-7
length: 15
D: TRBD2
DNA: TGTGCCAGCAGCCAACAGGGACTACGAGACTACGAGCAGTACTTC
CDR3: CASSQQGLRDYEQYF

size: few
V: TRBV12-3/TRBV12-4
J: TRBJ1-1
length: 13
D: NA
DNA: TGTGCCAGCAGAACTACTGTGAACACTGAAGCTTTCTTT
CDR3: CASRTTVNTEAFF

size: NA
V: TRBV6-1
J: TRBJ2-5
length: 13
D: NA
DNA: TGTGCCAGCAGACTAGGGAGACAAGAGACCCAGTACTTC
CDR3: CASRLGRQETQYF

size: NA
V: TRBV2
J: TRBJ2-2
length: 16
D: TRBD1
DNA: TGTGCCAGCAGTGAGTGGCAGGGGGCGGATACCGGGGAGCTGTTTTTT
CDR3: CASSEWQGADTGELFF

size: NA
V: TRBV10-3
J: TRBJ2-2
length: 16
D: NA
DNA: TGTGCCATCAGACTGCGGGGCGAGACTGGAATTGGGGAGCTGTTTTTT
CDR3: CAIRLRGETGIGELFF

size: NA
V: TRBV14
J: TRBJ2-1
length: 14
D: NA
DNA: TGTGCCAGCAGCCAAGTAATTATAAGCTCTGAGCAGTTCTTC
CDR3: CASSQVIISSEQFF

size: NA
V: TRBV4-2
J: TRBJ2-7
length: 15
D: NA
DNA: TGTGCCAGCAGCCACCTCAGACAGGACCCATACGAGCAGTACTTC
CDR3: CASSHLRQDPYEQYF

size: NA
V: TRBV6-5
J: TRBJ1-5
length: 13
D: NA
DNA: TGTGCCAGTTGGGAGGGGTTCAATCAGCCCCAGCATTTT
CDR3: CASWEGFNQPQHF

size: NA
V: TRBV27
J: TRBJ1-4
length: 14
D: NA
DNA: TGTGCCAGCAGTTTCGCGGGAAAAAATGAAAAACTGTTTTTT
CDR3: CASSFAGKNEKLFF

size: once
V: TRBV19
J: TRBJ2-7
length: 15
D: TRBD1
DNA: TGTGCCAGTAGTATCGGACAGGGAGTATCCTACGAGCAGTACTTC
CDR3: CASSIGQGVSYEQYF

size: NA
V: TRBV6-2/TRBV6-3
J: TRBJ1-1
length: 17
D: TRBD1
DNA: TGTGCCAGCAGTTACTCACAGGACAGGGGGCGCCTCGCTGAAGCTTTCTTT
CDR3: CASSYSQDRGRLAEAFF

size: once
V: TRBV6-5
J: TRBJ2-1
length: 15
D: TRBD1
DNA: TGTGCCAGCAAACTTTGGGGGACAGGGGCGGATGAGCAGTTCTTC
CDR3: CASKLWGTGADEQFF

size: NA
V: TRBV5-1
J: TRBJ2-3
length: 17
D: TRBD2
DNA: TGCGCCAGCAGCTCGAAGTGGACTAGCGGGAAAACAGATACGCAGTATTTT
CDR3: CASSSKWTSGKTDTQYF

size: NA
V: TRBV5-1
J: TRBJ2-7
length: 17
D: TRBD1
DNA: TGCGCCAGCAGCATACCCATAGAGGGGGCGCATTTCTACGAGCAGTACTTC
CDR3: CASSIPIEGAHFYEQYF

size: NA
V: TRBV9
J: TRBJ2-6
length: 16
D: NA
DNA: TGTGCCAGCAGCGCTACAGGGTCCCCTGGGGCCAACGTCCTGACTTTC
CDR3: CASSATGSPGANVLTF

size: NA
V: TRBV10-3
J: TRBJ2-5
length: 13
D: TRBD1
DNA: TGTGCCATCAGACCGGGACAGGATGAGACCCAGTACTTC
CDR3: CAIRPGQDETQYF

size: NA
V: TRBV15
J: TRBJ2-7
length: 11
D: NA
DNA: TGTGCCACCTTGGAGAAAGGAGAGCAGTACTTC
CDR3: CATLEKGEQYF

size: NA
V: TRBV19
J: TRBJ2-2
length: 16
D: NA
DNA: TGTGCCAGTAGTATCGCCCGACAGACAAACACCGGGGAGCTGTTTTTT
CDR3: CASSIARQTNTGELFF

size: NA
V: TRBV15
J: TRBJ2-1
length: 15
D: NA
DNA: TGTGCCACCAGCAGGGGAGGCTGGTCCTACAATGAGCAGTTCTTC
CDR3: CATSRGGWSYNEQFF

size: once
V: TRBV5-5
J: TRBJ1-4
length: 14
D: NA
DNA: TGTGCCAGCAGCTTAGGGGAGGCCGATGAAAAACTGTTTTTT
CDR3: CASSLGEADEKLFF

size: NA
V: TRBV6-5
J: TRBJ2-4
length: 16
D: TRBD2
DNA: TGTGCCAGCAGTTACGTTACTAGCGGGAAGGGAAACATTCAGTACTTC
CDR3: CASSYVTSGKGNIQYF